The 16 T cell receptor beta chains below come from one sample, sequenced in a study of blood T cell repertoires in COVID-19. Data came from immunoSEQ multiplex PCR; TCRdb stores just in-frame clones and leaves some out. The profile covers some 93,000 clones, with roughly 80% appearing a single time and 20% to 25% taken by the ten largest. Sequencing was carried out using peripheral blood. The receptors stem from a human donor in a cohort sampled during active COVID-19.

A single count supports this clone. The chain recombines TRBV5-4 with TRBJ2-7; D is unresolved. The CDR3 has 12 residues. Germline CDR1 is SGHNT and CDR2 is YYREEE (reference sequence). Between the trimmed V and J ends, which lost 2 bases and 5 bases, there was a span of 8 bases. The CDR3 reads CASSFDINEQYF. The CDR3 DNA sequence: TGTGCCAGCAGCTTCGACATCAACGAGCAGTACTTC.

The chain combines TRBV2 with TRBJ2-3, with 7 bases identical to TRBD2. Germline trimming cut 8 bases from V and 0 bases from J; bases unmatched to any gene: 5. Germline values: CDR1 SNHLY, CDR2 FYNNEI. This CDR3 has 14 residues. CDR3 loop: CASSLAGSTDTQYF. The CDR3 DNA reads TGTGCCAGCTCCTTAGCGGGTAGCACAGATACGCAGTATTTT.

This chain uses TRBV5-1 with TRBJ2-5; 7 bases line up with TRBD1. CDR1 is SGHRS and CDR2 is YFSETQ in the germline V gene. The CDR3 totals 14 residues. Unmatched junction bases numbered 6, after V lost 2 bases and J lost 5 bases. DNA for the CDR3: TGCGCCAGCAGCTTAGACAGGGTCCAGGAGACCCAGTACTTC. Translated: CASSLDRVQETQYF.

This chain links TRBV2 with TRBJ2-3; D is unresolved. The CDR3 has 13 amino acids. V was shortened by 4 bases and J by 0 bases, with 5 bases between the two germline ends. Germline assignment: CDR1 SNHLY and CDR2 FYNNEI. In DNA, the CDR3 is TGTGCCAGCAGTGTTCTTAGCACAGATACGCAGTATTTT. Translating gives CASSVLSTDTQYF.

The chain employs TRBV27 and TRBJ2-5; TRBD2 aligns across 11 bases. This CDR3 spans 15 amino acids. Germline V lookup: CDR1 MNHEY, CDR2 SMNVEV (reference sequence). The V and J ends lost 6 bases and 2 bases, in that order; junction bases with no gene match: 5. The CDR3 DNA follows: TGTGCCAGCAGGGGACTAGCGGAGACGCAAGAGACCCAGTACTTC. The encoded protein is CASRGLAETQETQYF.

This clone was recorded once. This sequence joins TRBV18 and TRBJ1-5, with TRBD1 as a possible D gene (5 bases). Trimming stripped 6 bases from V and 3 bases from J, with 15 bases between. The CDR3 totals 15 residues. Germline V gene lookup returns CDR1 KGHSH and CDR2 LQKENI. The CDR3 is CASSLGRGDNQPQHF. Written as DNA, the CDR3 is TGTGCCAGCTCCCTCGGGAGGGGTGACAATCAGCCCCAGCATTTT.

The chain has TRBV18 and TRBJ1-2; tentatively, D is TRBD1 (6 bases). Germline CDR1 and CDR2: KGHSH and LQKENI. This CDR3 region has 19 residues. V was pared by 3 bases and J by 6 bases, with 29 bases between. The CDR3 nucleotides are TGTGCCAGCTCACCGGTTTTCCGACCCCCGGGACACCGGCTCAATGGCTACACCTTC. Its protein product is CASSPVFRPPGHRLNGYTF.

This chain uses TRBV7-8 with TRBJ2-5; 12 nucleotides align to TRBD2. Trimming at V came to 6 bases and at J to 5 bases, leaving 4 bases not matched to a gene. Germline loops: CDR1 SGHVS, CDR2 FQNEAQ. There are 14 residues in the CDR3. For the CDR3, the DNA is TGTGCCAGCAGTTGGACTAGCGGGACCGAGACCCAGTACTTC. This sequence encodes CASSWTSGTETQYF. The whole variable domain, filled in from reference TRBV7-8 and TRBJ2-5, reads GAGVSQSPRYKVAKRGQDVALRCDPISGHVSLFWYQQALGQGPEFLTYFQNEAQLDKSGLPSDRFFAERPEGSVSTLKIQRTQQEDSAVYLCASSWTSGTETQYFGPGTRLLVL.

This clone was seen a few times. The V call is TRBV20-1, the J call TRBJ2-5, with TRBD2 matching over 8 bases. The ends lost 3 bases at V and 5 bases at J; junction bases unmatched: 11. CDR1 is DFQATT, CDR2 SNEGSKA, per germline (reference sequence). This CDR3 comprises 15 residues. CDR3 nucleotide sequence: TGCAGTGCTAGTGAATTAAGCGGGAGATTTGAGACCCAGTACTTC. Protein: CSASELSGRFETQYF.

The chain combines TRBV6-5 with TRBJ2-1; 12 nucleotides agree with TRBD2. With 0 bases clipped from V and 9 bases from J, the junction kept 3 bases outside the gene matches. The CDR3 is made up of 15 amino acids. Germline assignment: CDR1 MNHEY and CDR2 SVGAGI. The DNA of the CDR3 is TGTGCCAGCAGTTACTCCCTAGCGGGAGGGAGTGAGCAGTTCTTC. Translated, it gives CASSYSLAGGSEQFF.

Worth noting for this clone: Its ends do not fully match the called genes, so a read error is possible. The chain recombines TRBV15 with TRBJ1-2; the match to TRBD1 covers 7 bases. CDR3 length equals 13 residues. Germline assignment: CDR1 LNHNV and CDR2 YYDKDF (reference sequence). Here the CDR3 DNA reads TGTGCCACCAGCAGAGGGCCTGAGATTGACAGGGAGTTC. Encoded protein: CATSRGPEIDREF.

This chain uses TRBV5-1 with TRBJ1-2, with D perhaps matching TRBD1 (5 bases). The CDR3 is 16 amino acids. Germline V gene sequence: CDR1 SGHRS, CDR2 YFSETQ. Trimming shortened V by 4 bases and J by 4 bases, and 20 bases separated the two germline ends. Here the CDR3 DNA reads TGCGCCAGCAGCCTAAGACCCGGGGGTATTGGCTATGGCTACACCTTC. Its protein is CASSLRPGGIGYGYTF.

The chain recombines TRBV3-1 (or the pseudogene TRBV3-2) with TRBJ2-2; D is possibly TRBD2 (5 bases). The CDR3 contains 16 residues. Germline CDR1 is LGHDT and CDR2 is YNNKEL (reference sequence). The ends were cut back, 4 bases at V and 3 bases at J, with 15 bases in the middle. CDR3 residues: CASSPTRPLDTGELFF. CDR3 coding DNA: TGTGCCAGCAGCCCCACTAGGCCTTTGGACACCGGGGAGCTGTTTTTT.

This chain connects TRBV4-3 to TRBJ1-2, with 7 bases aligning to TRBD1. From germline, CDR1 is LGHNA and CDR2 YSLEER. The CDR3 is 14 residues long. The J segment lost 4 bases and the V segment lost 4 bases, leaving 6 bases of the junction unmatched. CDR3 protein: CASSLRQGPYGYTF. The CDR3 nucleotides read TGCGCCAGCAGCCTGCGACAGGGTCCCTATGGCTACACCTTC.

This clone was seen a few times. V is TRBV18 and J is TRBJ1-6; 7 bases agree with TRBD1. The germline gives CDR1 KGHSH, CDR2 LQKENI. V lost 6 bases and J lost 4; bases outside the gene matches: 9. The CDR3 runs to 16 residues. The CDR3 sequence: CASSRNRGDYNSPLHF. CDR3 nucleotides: TGTGCCAGCTCCAGAAACAGGGGTGATTATAATTCACCCCTCCACTTT.

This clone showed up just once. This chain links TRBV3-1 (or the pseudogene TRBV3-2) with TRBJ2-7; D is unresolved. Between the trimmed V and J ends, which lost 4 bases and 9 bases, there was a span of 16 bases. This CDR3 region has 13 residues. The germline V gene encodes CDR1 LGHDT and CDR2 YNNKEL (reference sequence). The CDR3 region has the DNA TGTGCCAGCAGCCTTCAGTCGTCTACGGGGCAGTACTTC. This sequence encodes CASSLQSSTGQYF.